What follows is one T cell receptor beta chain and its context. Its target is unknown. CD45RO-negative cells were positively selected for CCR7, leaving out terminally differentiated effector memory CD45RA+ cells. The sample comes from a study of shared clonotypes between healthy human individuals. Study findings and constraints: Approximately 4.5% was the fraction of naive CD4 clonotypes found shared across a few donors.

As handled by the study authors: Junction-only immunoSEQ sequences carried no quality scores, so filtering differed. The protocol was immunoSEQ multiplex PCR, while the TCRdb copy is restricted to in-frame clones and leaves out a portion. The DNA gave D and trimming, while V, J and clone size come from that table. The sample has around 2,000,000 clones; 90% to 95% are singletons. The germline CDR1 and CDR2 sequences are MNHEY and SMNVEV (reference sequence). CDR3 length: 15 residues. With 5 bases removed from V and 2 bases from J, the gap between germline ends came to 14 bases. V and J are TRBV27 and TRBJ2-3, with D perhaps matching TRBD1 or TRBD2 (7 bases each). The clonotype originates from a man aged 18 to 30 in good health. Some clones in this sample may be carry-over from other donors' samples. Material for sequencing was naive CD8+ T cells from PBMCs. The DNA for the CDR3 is TGTGCCAGCAGTCAGGGGGGGGGACTCACAGATACGCAGTATTTT. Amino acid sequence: CASSQGGGLTDTQYF.